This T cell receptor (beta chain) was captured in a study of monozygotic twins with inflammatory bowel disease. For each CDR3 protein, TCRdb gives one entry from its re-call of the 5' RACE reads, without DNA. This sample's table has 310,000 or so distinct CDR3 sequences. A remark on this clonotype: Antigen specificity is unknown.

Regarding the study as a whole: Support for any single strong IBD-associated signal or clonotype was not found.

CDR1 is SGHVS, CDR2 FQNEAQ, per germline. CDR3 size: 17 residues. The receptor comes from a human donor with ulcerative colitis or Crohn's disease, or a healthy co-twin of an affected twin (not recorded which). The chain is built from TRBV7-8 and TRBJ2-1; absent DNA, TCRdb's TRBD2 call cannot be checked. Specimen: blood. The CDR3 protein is CASSLGFGGGAGDEQFF.